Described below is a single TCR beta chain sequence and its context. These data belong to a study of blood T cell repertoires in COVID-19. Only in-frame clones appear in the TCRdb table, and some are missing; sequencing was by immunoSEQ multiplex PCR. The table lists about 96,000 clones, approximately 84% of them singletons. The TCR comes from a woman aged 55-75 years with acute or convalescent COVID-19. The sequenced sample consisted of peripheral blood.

In DNA form, the CDR3 reads TGTGCCAGCAGCTCCCACGGGACAGACACCGGGGAGCTGTTTTTT. This encodes CASSSHGTDTGELFF. This chain links TRBV21-1 with TRBJ2-2; the table calls TRBD1, which could not be checked here. TRBV21-1 is a pseudogene segment. The CDR3 totals 15 residues.